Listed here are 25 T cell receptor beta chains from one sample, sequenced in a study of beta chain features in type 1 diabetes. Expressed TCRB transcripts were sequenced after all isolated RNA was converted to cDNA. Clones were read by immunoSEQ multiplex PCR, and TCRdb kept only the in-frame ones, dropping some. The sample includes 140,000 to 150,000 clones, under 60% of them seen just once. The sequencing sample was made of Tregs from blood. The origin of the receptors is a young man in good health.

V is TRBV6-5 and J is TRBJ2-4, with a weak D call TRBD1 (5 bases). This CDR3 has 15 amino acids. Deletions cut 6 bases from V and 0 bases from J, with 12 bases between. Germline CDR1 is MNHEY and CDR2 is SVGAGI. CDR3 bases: TGTGCCAGCAGGGCAGGGAAGGTAGCCAAAAACATTCAGTACTTC. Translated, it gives CASRAGKVAKNIQYF.

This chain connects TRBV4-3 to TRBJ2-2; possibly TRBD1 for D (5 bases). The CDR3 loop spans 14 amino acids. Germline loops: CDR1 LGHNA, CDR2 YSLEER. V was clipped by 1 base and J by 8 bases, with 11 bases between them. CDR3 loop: CASSQAQAAGELFF. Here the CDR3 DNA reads TGCGCCAGCAGCCAAGCACAGGCTGCAGGGGAGCTGTTTTTT.

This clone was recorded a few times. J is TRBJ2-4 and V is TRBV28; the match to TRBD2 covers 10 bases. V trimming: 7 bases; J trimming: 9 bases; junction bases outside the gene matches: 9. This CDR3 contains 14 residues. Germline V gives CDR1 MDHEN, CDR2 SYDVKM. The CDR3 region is CASTNPGTSVIQYF. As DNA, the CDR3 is TGTGCCAGCACAAATCCCGGGACTAGCGTCATTCAGTACTTC.

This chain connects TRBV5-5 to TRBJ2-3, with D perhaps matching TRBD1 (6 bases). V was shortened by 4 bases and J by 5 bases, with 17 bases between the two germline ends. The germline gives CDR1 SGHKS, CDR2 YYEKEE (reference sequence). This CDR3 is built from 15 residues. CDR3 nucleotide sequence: TGTGCCAGCAGCGGCAGGGGACGCGAAAGAGATACGCAGTATTTT. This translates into CASSGRGRERDTQYF.

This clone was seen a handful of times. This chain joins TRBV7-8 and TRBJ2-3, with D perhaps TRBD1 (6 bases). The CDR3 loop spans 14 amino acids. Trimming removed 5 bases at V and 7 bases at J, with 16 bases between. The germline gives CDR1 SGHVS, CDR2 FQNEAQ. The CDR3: CASSARRQANTQYF. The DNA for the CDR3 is TGTGCCAGCAGCGCTCGTAGACAGGCCAATACGCAGTATTTT.

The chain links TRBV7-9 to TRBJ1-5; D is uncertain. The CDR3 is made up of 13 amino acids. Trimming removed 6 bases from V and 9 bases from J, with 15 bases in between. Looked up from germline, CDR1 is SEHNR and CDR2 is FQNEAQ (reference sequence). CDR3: CASSLDIMGPQHF. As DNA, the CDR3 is TGTGCCAGCAGTCTCGACATCATGGGGCCCCAGCATTTT. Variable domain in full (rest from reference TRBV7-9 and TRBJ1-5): DTGVSQNPRHKITKRGQNVTFRCDPISEHNRLYWYRQTLGQGPEFLTYFQNEAQLEKSRLLSDRFSAERPKGSFSTLEIQRTEQGDSAMYLCASSLDIMGPQHFGDGTRLSIL.

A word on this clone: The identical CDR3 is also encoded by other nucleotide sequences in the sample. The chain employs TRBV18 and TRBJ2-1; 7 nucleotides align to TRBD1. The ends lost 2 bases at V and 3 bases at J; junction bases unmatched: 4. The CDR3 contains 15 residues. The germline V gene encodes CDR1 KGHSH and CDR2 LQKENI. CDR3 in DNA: TGTGCCAGCTCACCAGGACAGGCCAGCTACAATGAGCAGTTCTTC. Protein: CASSPGQASYNEQFF.

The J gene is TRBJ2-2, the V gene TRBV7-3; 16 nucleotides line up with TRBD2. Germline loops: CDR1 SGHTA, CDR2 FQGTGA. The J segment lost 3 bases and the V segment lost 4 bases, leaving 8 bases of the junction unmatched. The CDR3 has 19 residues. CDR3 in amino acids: CASSSGTSGGAGDTGELFF. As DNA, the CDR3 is TGTGCCAGCAGCTCCGGGACTAGCGGGGGGGCTGGGGACACCGGGGAGCTGTTTTTT.

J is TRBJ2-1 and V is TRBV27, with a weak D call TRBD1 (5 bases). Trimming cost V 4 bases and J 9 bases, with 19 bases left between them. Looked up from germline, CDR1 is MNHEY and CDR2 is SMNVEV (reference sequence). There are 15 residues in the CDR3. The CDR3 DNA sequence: TGTGCCAGCAGTTCTCTCCCAGGGTTAGGCCCTGAGCAGTTCTTC. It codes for CASSSLPGLGPEQFF.

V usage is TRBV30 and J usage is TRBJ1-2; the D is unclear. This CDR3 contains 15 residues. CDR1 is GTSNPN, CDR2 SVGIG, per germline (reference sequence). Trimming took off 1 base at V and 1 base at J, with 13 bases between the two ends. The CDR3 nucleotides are TGTGCCTGGAGTGGTCTTAAACGGTTTAACTATGGCTACACCTTC. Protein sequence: CAWSGLKRFNYGYTF. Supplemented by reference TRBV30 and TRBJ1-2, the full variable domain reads SQTIHQWPATLVQPVGSPLSLECTVEGTSNPNLYWYRQAAGRGLQLLFYSVGIGQISSEVPQNLSASRPQDRQFILSSKKLLLSDSGFYLCAWSGLKRFNYGYTFGSGTRLTVV.

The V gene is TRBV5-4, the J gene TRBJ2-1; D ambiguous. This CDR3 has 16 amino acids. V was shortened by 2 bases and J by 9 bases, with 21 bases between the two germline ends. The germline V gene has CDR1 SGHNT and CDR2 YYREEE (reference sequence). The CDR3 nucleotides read TGTGCCAGCAGCTTCTCGGGTGATCGGGTCGTGTCTGAGCAGTTCTTC. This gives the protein CASSFSGDRVVSEQFF.

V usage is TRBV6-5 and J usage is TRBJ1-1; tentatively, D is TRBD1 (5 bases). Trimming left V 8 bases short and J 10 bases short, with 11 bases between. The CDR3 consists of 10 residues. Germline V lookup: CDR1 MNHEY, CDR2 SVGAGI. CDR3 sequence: CASGRGRAFF. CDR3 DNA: TGTGCCAGCGGACGGGGGAGAGCTTTCTTT.

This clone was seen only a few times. This chain's CDR3 is CASSLVTAYEQYF. The CDR3 DNA reads TGTGCCAGCAGTCTTGTGACAGCCTACGAGCAGTACTTC. The chain carries TRBV7-2 and TRBJ2-7; possible D gene TRBD1, 5 bases. Germline CDR1 SGHTA, CDR2 FQGNSA. V lost 6 bases, J lost 2 bases, and 11 bases lay in between. There are 13 residues in the CDR3.

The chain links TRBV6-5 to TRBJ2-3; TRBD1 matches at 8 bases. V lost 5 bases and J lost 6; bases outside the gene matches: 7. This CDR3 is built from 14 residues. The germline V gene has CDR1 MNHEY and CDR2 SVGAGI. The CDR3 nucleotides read TGTGCCAGCAGTCGCTGGACAGGGCTGGATACGCAGTATTTT. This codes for CASSRWTGLDTQYF.

CDR3 DNA: TGTGCCAGCATCCTCGCCGGGACAGCTCCATCAGGGACCCAGTACTTC. This gives the protein CASILAGTAPSGTQYF. The genes are TRBV28 and TRBJ2-5, with TRBD1 matching 7 bases. CDR1 MDHEN and CDR2 SYDVKM come from the germline V gene. This CDR3 is 16 amino acids long. The V segment lost 7 bases and the J segment 7 bases; nucleotides outside the gene matches: 18.

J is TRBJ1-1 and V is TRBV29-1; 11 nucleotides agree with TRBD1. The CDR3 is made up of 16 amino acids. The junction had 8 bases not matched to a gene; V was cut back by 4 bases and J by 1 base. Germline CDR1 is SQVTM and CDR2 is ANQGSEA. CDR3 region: CSVVRDRGTKNTEAFF. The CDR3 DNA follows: TGCAGCGTTGTTAGGGACAGGGGGACTAAGAACACTGAAGCTTTCTTT. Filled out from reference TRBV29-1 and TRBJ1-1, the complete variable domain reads SAVISQKPSRDICQRGTSLTIQCQVDSQVTMMFWYRQQPGQSLTLIATANQGSEATYESGFVIDKFPISRPNLTFSTLTVSNMSPEDSSIYLCSVVRDRGTKNTEAFFGQGTRLTVV.

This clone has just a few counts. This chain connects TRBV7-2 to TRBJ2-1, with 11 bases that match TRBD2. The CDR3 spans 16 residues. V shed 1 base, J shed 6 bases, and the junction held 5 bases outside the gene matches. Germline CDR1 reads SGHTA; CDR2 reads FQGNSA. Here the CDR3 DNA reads TGTGCCAGCAGCTTAGTACTAGCGGGAGTTAGCAATGAGCAGTTCTTC. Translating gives CASSLVLAGVSNEQFF.

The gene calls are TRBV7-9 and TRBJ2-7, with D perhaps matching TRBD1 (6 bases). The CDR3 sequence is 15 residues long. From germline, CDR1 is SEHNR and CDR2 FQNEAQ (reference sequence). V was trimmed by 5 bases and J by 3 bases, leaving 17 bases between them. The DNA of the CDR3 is TGTGCCAGCAGCCCTCCCAGGGGCTGGATCTACGAGCAGTACTTC. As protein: CASSPPRGWIYEQYF.

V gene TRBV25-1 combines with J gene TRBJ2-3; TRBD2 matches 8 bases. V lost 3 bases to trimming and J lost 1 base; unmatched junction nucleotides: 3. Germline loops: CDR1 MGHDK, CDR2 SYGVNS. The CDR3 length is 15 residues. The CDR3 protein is CASSELAGGTDTQYF. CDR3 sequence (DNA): TGTGCCAGCAGTGAGCTAGCGGGTGGCACAGATACGCAGTATTTT. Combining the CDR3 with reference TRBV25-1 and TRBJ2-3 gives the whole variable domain EADIYQTPRYLVIGTGKKITLECSQTMGHDKMYWYQQDPGMELHLIHYSYGVNSTEKGDLSSESTVSRIRTEHFPLTLESARPSHTSQYLCASSELAGGTDTQYFGPGTRLTVL.

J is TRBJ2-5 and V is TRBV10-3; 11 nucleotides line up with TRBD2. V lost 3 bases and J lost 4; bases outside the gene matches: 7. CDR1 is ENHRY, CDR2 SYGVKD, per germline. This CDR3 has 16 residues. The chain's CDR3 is CAISDPAGTSGETQYF. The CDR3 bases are TGTGCCATCAGTGACCCAGCCGGGACTAGCGGAGAGACCCAGTACTTC.

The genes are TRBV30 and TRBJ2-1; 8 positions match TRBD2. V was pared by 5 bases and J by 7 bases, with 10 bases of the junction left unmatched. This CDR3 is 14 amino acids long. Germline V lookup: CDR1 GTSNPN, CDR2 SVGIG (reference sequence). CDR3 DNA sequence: TGTGCCTGGTCCAGAAGACTAGCGAGTAATGAGCAGTTCTTC. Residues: CAWSRRLASNEQFF.

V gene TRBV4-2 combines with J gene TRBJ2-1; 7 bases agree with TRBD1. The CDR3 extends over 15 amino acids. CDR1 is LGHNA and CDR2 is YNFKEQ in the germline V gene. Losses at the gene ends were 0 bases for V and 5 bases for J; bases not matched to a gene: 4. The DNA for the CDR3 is TGTGCCAGCAGCCAAGAGACCGGGACAGACAATGAGCAGTTCTTC. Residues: CASSQETGTDNEQFF.

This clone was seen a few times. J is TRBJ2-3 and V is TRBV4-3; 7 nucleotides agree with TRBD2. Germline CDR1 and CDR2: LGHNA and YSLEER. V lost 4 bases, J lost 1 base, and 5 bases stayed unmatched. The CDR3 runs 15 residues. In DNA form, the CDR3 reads TGCGCCAGCAGCCTAGGGCTAGCGGGCACAGATACGCAGTATTTT. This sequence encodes CASSLGLAGTDTQYF.

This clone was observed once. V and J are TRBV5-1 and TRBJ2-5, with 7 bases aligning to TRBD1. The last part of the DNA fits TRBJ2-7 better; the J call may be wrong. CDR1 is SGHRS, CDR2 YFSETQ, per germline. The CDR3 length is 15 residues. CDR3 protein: CASSLGQGGSYEQYF. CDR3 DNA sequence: TGCGCCAGCAGCTTGGGACAGGGCGGCTCCTACGAGCAGTACTTC.

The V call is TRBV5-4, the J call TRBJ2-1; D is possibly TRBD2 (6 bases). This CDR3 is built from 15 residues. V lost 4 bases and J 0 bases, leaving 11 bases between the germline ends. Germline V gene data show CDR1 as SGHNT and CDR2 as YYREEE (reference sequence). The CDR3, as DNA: TGTGCCAGCAGCCCCGGGACTGGCTCCTACAATGAGCAGTTCTTC. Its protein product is CASSPGTGSYNEQFF.